This T cell receptor beta chain was documented in a study of identical twins. TCRdb ran MiXCR on the 5' RACE reads and lists one entry per CDR3 protein. Among roughly 290,000 distinct CDR3 sequences listed, over 8.5% were seen once. Findings and limits, study-wide: Cord blood beta clonotypes present at high abundance carried fewer insertions; no such pattern appeared in memory repertoires.

The CDR3 is made up of 15 amino acids. Germline CDR1 is LNHNV and CDR2 is YYDKDF (reference sequence). V gave up 3 bases and J gave up 1 base; unmatched junction bases: 3. Ten or more counts support this clonotype. The antigen is unknown. These data are also associated with another study on yellow fever vaccine responses in identical twins.

Sequencing was done on a sample of CD8+ T cells sorted from blood. The V call is TRBV15, the J call TRBJ1-2, with 9 bases that match TRBD1. The TCR originated in a woman aged 18 to 35 in good health. For the CDR3, the DNA is TGTGCCACCAGCAGGGACAGGGGAAATAACTATGGCTACACCTTC. This translates into CATSRDRGNNYGYTF.